What follows are 18 T cell receptor beta chains derived from one specimen sequenced in a study of Graves' ophthalmopathy and Graves' hyperthyroidism. CDR3 regions of TCR beta were amplified from RNA transcripts. The library came from an HTBI-primed first-round RT-PCR and a second-round multiplex PCR. TCRdb re-called the multiplex PCR reads with MiXCR, one entry per CDR3 protein. The repertoire has hundreds of thousands of distinct CDR3 sequences, roughly 39% of them found once; the top ten carry over 2.5%. Sequencing was performed on peripheral blood. These receptors originate from an adult man with Graves' ophthalmopathy.

This clonotype was counted a few times. The gene calls are TRBV6-5 and TRBJ1-2, with unresolved D. CDR3 length: 13 amino acids. The V gene's germline CDR1 is MNHEY and CDR2 SVGAGI. With 4 bases removed from V and 6 bases from J, the gap between germline ends came to 12 bases. CDR3 sequence reads: CASSFRASNGYTF. Written as DNA, the CDR3 is TGTGCCAGCAGTTTCCGGGCCTCAAATGGCTACACCTTC.

The chain links TRBV11-2 to TRBJ1-1, with D possibly matching TRBD1 (5 bases). Trimming removed 3 bases at V and 6 bases at J, with 14 bases between. Germline V gives CDR1 SGHAT, CDR2 FQNNGV. This CDR3 spans 14 amino acids. The CDR3 loop reads CASSFGSGDSEAFF. The CDR3 region has the DNA TGTGCCAGCAGCTTTGGGTCGGGGGATTCTGAAGCTTTCTTT. The variable domain in full, completed from reference TRBV11-2 and TRBJ1-1, reads EAGVAQSPRYKIIEKRQSVAFWCNPISGHATLYWYQQILGQGPKLLIQFQNNGVVDDSQLPKDRFSAERLKGVDSTLKIQPAKLEDSAVYLCASSFGSGDSEAFFGQGTRLTVV.

The CDR3: CASSLYRGGYTF. CDR3 nucleotides: TGTGCCAGCAGCTTATACAGGGGTGGCTACACCTTC. This chain connects TRBV3-1 to TRBJ1-2; TRBD1 matches 7 bases. The junction had 4 bases not matched to a gene; V was cut back by 5 bases and J by 7 bases. From germline, CDR1 is LGHDT and CDR2 YNNKEL (reference sequence). The CDR3 extends over 12 amino acids. The complete variable domain, with remaining parts taken from reference TRBV3-1 and TRBJ1-2, reads DTAVSQTPKYLVTQMGNDKSIKCEQNLGHDTMYWYKQDSKKFLKIMFSYNNKELIINETVPNRFSPKSPDKAHLNLHINSLELGDSAVYFCASSLYRGGYTFGSGTRLTVV.

The chain recombines TRBV28 with TRBJ1-2; tentatively, D is TRBD1 (6 bases). The ends were cut back, 4 bases at V and 4 bases at J, with 13 bases in the middle. The CDR3 is 14 residues long. Looked up from germline, CDR1 is MDHEN and CDR2 is SYDVKM. The CDR3 protein is CASSSGGHSYGYTF. CDR3 nucleotide sequence: TGTGCCAGCAGTTCGGGGGGACACAGCTATGGCTACACCTTC.

The genes are TRBV3-1 and TRBJ1-1, with D possibly matching TRBD1 (5 bases). Trimming took 4 bases from V and 5 from J, leaving 20 bases between them. Germline V CDR1 and CDR2: LGHDT, YNNKEL (reference sequence). This CDR3 is 16 amino acids long. DNA of the CDR3: TGTGCCAGCAGCCTTTTCCCCCAGGGATATAGAACTGAAGCTTTCTTT. Its protein product is CASSLFPQGYRTEAFF.

The V and J genes are TRBV7-8 and TRBJ2-7, with a weak D call TRBD2 (6 bases). Germline CDR1 reads SGHVS; CDR2 reads FQNEAQ. There are 14 residues in the CDR3. Trimming took off 0 bases at V and 5 bases at J, with 11 bases between the two ends. CDR3 DNA sequence: TGTGCCAGCAGCTTAGCCGGGAGAGGAGACGAGCAGTACTTC. Translating gives CASSLAGRGDEQYF. Based on the CDR3 plus reference TRBV7-8 and TRBJ2-7, the full variable domain is GAGVSQSPRYKVAKRGQDVALRCDPISGHVSLFWYQQALGQGPEFLTYFQNEAQLDKSGLPSDRFFAERPEGSVSTLKIQRTQQEDSAVYLCASSLAGRGDEQYFGPGTRLTVT.

The V and J genes are TRBV5-1 and TRBJ2-7; the D gene could be TRBD1 or TRBD2 (5 bases each). Trimming cost V 4 bases and J 6 bases, with 20 bases left between them. Germline loops: CDR1 SGHRS, CDR2 YFSETQ. There are 15 residues in the CDR3. CDR3 sequence (DNA): TGCGCCAGCAGCCCGGGGCAGGGTTTCGCAGTCGAGCAGTACTTC. Its protein is CASSPGQGFAVEQYF.

This clonotype was seen once. CDR3 sequence: CSVEFRRDGYTF. CDR3 nucleotide sequence: TGCAGCGTTGAATTCCGACGTGATGGCTACACCTTC. The J gene is TRBJ1-2, the V gene TRBV29-1; D unresolved. This CDR3 contains 12 residues. The V end lost 2 bases, the J end lost 6 bases, and 10 bases lay between the germline ends. Germline loops: CDR1 SQVTM, CDR2 ANQGSEA. Using reference TRBV29-1 and TRBJ1-2 for the parts outside the CDR3, the full variable domain is SAVISQKPSRDICQRGTSLTIQCQVDSQVTMMFWYRQQPGQSLTLIATANQGSEATYESGFVIDKFPISRPNLTFSTLTVSNMSPEDSSIYLCSVEFRRDGYTFGSGTRLTVV.

This clonotype was seen repeatedly, ten times or more. The chain carries TRBV5-1 and TRBJ2-7; possible D gene TRBD1, 5 bases. Looked up from germline, CDR1 is SGHRS and CDR2 is YFSETQ. V was shortened by 4 bases and J by 3 bases, with 8 bases between the two germline ends. CDR3 length equals 12 residues. In DNA form, the CDR3 reads TGCGCCAGCAGCATCACAGGCTACGAGCAGTACTTC. Protein: CASSITGYEQYF.

This rearrangement joins TRBV7-9 to TRBJ2-5; D possibly corresponds to TRBD2 (6 bases). The CDR3 is 17 residues long. Trimming took 2 bases from V and 5 from J, leaving 21 bases between them. Germline V gives CDR1 SEHNR, CDR2 FQNEAQ (reference sequence). The CDR3 protein is CASSLRPTGAGRETQYF. The CDR3 coding sequence is TGTGCCAGCAGCTTAAGACCGACCGGGGCGGGACGGGAGACCCAGTACTTC.

This clonotype has only one observation. Since a much larger clone is just one base distant, this may be a read error. The CDR3 does not close with the conserved phenylalanine or tryptophan, likely indicating a read error. The J gene is TRBJ1-1, the V gene TRBV2; 7 nucleotides align to TRBD1. V trimming: 4 bases; J trimming: 5 bases; junction bases outside the gene matches: 10. The germline V gene has CDR1 SNHLY and CDR2 FYNNEI. The CDR3 is 15 amino acids. This chain's CDR3 is CASSVATGVWTEAFL. Here the CDR3 DNA reads TGTGCCAGCAGTGTAGCTACAGGGGTGTGGACTGAAGCTTTCCTT.

A note on this clonotype: This CDR3 is missing its conserved last phenylalanine or tryptophan, likely due to a read error. This rearrangement joins TRBV11-1 to TRBJ2-2; the D is unclear. The CDR3 contains 11 residues. Trimming pared 4 bases from V and 3 bases from J, leaving 0 bases between. Germline assignment: CDR1 SGHAT and CDR2 FQDESV (reference sequence). The CDR3 loop is CASSYTGELFL. In nucleotides, the CDR3 is TGTGCCAGCAGCTACACCGGGGAGCTGTTTCTT.

This clonotype was found a few times. The chain combines TRBV4-2 with TRBJ2-3, with TRBD2 matching 12 bases. The length of the CDR3 is 15 residues. Germline V gene sequence: CDR1 LGHNA, CDR2 YNFKEQ. The junction had 3 bases not matched to a gene; V was cut back by 4 bases and J by 4 bases. The chain's CDR3 is CASSPPSGGADTQYF. The CDR3, as DNA: TGTGCCAGCAGCCCTCCTAGCGGGGGGGCAGATACGCAGTATTTT.

This clonotype was counted at least ten times. The chain links TRBV10-3 to TRBJ2-7; D not certain. CDR1 is ENHRY, CDR2 SYGVKD, per germline. V lost 8 bases and J 0 bases, leaving 5 bases between the germline ends. This CDR3 contains 11 residues. CDR3 region: CAIASSYEQYF. CDR3 DNA sequence: TGTGCCATCGCGAGCTCCTACGAGCAGTACTTC.

For this clonotype: One end of the junction varies from germline; a read error may be responsible. The J gene is TRBJ1-4, the V gene TRBV7-2, with 7 nucleotides matching TRBD1. Germline V gene sequence: CDR1 SGHTA, CDR2 FQGNSA. The CDR3 has 15 amino acids. CDR3 loop: CASSSSGTVNEKLLF. The CDR3 nucleotides read TGTGCCAGCAGCTCCTCCGGGACAGTTAATGAAAAACTGTTATTT.

This sequence joins TRBV20-1 and TRBJ2-7; 10 bases align to TRBD1. V lost 2 bases to trimming and J lost 4 bases; unmatched junction nucleotides: 5. Germline lookup yields CDR1 DFQATT and CDR2 SNEGSKA (reference sequence). The CDR3 consists of 14 residues. The CDR3 sequence is CSARRTGGRYEQYF. Written as DNA, the CDR3 is TGCAGTGCTAGACGGACAGGGGGGAGGTACGAGCAGTACTTC.

This chain connects TRBV29-1 to TRBJ1-2; tentative D call: TRBD1 (5 bases). The length of the CDR3 is 14 residues. Germline lookup yields CDR1 SQVTM and CDR2 ANQGSEA. Trimming left V 6 bases short and J 2 bases short, with 16 bases between. CDR3 residues: CSVAGGSGNYGYTF. The DNA of the CDR3 is TGCAGCGTCGCCGGGGGGTCAGGGAACTATGGCTACACCTTC.

The gene calls are TRBV6-5 and TRBJ1-5, with a possible D match to TRBD1 (6 bases). Germline V gene data show CDR1 as MNHEY and CDR2 as SVGAGI. This CDR3 spans 16 amino acids. Trimming left V 2 bases short and J 0 bases short, with 11 bases between. CDR3 nucleotide sequence: TGTGCCAGCAGTTACCGGACAGAATATAGCAATCAGCCCCAGCATTTT. Its protein product is CASSYRTEYSNQPQHF.